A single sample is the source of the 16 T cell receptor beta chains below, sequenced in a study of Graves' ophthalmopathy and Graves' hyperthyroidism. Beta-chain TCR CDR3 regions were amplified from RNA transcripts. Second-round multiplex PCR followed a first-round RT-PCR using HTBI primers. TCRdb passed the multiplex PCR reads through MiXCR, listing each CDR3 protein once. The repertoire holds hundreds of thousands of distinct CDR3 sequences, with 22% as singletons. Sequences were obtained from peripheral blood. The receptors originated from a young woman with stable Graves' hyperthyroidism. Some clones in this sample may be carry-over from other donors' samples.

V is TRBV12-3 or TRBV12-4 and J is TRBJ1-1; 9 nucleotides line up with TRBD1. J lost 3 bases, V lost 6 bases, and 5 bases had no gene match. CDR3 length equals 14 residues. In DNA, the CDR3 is TGTGCCAGCAGACGGACAGGGGTGGACACTGAAGCTTTCTTT. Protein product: CASRRTGVDTEAFF.

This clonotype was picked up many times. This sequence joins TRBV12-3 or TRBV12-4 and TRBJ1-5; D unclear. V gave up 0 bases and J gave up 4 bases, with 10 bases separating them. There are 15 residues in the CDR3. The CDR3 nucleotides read TGTGCCAGCAGTTTAGCTGGGAAAGGGAATCAGCCCCAGCATTTT. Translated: CASSLAGKGNQPQHF.

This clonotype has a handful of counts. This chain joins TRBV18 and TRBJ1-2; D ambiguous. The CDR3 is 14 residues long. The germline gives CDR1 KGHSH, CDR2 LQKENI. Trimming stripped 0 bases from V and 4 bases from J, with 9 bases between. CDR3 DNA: TGTGCCAGCTCACCACCGTTCCAGCTCTATGGCTACACCTTC. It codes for CASSPPFQLYGYTF.

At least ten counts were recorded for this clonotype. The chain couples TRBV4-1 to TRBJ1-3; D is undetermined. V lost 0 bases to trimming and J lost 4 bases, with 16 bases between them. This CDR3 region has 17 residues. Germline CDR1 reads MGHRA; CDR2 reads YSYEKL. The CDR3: CASSQEEGFPRGNTIYF. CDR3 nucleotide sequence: TGCGCCAGCAGCCAAGAGGAAGGGTTTCCGCGGGGAAACACCATATATTTT.

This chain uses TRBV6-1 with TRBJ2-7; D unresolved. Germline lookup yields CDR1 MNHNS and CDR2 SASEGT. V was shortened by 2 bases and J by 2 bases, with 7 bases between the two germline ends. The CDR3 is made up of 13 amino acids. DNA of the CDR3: TGTGCCAGCAGTGAAAGGTGGACCTACGAGCAGTACTTC. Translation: CASSERWTYEQYF.

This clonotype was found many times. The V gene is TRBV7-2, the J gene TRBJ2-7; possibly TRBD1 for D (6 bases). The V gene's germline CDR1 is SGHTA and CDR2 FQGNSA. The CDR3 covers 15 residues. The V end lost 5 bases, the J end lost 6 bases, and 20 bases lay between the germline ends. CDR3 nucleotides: TGTGCCAGCAGCCATCCAGGACAGCCGCCCTGCGAGCAGTACTTC. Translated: CASSHPGQPPCEQYF.

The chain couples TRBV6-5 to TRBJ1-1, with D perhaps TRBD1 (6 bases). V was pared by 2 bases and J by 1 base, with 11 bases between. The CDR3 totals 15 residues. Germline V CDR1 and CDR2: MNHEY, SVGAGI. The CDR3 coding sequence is TGTGCCAGCAGTTACAAACCGGGACAGAACACTGAAGCTTTCTTT. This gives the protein CASSYKPGQNTEAFF.

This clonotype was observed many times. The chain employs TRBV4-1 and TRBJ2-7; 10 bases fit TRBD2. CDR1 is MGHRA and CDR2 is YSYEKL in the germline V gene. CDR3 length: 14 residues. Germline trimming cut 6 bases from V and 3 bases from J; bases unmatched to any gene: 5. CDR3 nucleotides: TGCGCCAGCAGTTTCGGGACTAGCGACTACGAGCAGTACTTC. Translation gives CASSFGTSDYEQYF.

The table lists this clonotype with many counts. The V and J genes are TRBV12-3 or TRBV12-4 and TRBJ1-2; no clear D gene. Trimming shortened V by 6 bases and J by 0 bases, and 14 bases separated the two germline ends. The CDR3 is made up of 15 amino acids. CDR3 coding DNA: TGTGCCAGCAGACGCGGACCGAGTGCTAACTATGGCTACACCTTC. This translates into CASRRGPSANYGYTF.

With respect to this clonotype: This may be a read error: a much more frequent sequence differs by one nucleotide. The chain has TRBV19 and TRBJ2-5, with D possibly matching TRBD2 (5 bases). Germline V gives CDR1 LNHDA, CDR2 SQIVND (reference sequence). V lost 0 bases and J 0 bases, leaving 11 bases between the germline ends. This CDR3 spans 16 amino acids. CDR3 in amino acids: CASSIDDYAYQETQYF. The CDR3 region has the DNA TGTGCCAGTAGTATAGATGACTACGCTTACCAAGAGACCCAGTACTTC.

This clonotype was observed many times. The CDR3 region is CASSLDPATYEQYF. The CDR3 nucleotides read TGTGCCAGCAGTTTAGATCCGGCTACCTACGAGCAGTACTTC. This chain links TRBV12-3 or TRBV12-4 with TRBJ2-7; D gene uncertain. The CDR3 length is 14 residues. The germline V and J ends were trimmed by 1 base and 2 bases, with 9 bases remaining between them.

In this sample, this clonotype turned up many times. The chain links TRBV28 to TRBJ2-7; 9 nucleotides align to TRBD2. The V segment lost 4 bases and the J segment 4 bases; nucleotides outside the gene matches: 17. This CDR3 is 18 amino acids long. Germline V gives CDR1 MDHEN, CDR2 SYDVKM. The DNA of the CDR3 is TGTGCCAGCAGTTCCCTGGGGGTAGCGGGAGTTTTAACTTACGAGCAGTACTTC. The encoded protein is CASSSLGVAGVLTYEQYF.

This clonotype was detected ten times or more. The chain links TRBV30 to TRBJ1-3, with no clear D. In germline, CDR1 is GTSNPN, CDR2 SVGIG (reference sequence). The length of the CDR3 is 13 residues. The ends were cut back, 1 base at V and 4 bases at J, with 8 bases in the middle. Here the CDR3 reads CAWSASVGNTIYF. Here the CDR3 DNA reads TGTGCCTGGAGTGCCTCAGTCGGAAACACCATATATTTT.

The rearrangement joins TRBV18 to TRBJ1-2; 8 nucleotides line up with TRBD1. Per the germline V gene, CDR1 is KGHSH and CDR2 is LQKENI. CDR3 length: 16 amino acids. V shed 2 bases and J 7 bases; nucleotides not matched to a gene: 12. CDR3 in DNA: TGTGCCAGCTCACCAGGGACAGGCCCCCTACGGGGTGGCTACACCTTC. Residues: CASSPGTGPLRGGYTF. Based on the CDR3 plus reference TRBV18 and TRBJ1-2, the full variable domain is NAGVMQNPRHLVRRRGQEARLRCSPMKGHSHVYWYRQLPEEGLKFMVYLQKENIIDESGMPKERFSAEFPKEGPSILRIQQVVRGDSAAYFCASSPGTGPLRGGYTFGSGTRLTVV.

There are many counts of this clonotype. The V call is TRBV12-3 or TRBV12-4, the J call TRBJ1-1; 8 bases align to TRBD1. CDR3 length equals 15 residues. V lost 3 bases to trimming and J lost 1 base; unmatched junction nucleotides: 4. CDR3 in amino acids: CASSFAGGKNTEAFF. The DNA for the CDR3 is TGTGCCAGCAGTTTTGCAGGGGGCAAGAACACTGAAGCTTTCTTT.

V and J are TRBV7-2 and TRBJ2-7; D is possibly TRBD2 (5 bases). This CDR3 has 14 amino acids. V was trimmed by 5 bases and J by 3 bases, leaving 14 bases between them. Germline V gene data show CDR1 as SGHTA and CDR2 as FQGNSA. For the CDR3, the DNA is TGTGCCAGCAGCACCCCGAGGAGCGGCTACGAGCAGTACTTC. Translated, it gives CASSTPRSGYEQYF. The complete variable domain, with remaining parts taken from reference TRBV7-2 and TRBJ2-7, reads GAGVSQSPSNKVTEKGKDVELRCDPISGHTALYWYRQSLGQGLEFLIYFQGNSAPDKSGLPSDRFSAERTGGSVSTLTIQRTQQEDSAVYLCASSTPRSGYEQYFGPGTRLTVT.